This TCR beta chain was found in a study of blood T cell repertoires in COVID-19. Study-level background: Some COVID-19 samples were acute and others convalescent; all came from the United States, Italy and Spain. Sample material is recorded as cDNA or gDNA derived from T cells, B-cell-depleted T cells, or PBMCs.

As originally analysed: Reference gene primers were amplified, and this amplification served to estimate nucleated cell counts. Repertoires were generated with immunoSEQ multiplex PCR, while TCRdb's copy carries only in-frame clones and drops some. D and trimming were read from the DNA, whereas the V and J calls and clone size are those reported in that table. The sample has 50,000 to 60,000 clones; about nine tenths are singletons. The CDR3 has 17 residues. The V segment lost 4 bases and the J segment 4 bases; nucleotides outside the gene matches: 14. Looked up from germline, CDR1 is MGHRA and CDR2 is YSYEKL.

This sequence joins TRBV4-1 and TRBJ2-7, with 9 bases identical to TRBD2. The clonotype comes from a man aged 60-69 years with active COVID-19. Input material: peripheral blood. CDR3 nucleotide sequence: TGCGCCAGCAGCCCCGTTGGGCGGGAGGGCTCTGGTTACGAGCAGTACTTC. Protein sequence: CASSPVGREGSGYEQYF.